The 14 T cell receptor beta chains presented below share a single source sample, sequenced in a study of cytomegalovirus exposure and HLA in healthy donors. The study ran its PCR with 60 Vbeta and 13 Jbeta primers. The table came from immunoSEQ multiplex PCR; TCRdb's copy has only in-frame clones and leaves some out. This sample yields about 150,000 clones, of which 76% are seen a single time; around 3% belongs to the top ten. Sequenced: PBMCs. These receptors all stem from a male donor in good health and CMV-seronegative.

The chain is built from TRBV5-1 and TRBJ1-4; 10 bases fit TRBD1. Trimming removed 1 base from V and 8 bases from J; junction bases left unmatched: 8. The length of the CDR3 is 16 residues. In germline, CDR1 is SGHRS, CDR2 YFSETQ. Written as DNA, the CDR3 is TGCGCCAGCAGCTTGAACCCCGGGACAGGGGCGGAAAAACTGTTTTTT. Protein: CASSLNPGTGAEKLFF.

As for this clone: Relative to the germline gene, one junction end is altered; a read error may explain this. V is TRBV7-7 and J is TRBJ2-2; D gene ambiguous. Germline V gives CDR1 SSHAT, CDR2 FNYEAQ (reference sequence). This CDR3 contains 13 residues. The CDR3 sequence: CASSFQYTGELFF. In nucleotides, the CDR3 is TGTGCTAGCAGCTTCCAGTACACCGGGGAGCTGTTTTTT.

The V and J genes are TRBV2 and TRBJ2-7, with 7 bases lining up with TRBD1. J lost 1 base, V lost 6 bases, and 9 bases had no gene match. Germline V CDR1 and CDR2: SNHLY, FYNNEI. The CDR3 contains 15 residues. For the CDR3, the DNA is TGTGCCAGCAGGGGGACAGCCTATTTTTCCTACGAGCAGTACTTC. Translated: CASRGTAYFSYEQYF. Full variable domain (missing parts from reference TRBV2 and TRBJ2-7): EPEVTQTPSHQVTQMGQEVILRCVPISNHLYFYWYRQILGQKVEFLVSFYNNEISEKSEIFDDQFSVERPDGSNFTLKIRSTKLEDSAMYFCASRGTAYFSYEQYFGPGTRLTVT.

The chain couples TRBV28 to TRBJ2-7; the D is unclear. Trimming stripped 1 base from V and 1 base from J, with 14 bases between. The CDR3 totals 16 residues. Germline CDR1 and CDR2: MDHEN and SYDVKM. The CDR3 sequence is CASSLFLRRPSYEQYF. The CDR3 DNA is TGTGCCAGCAGTTTATTTCTCAGGCGTCCGTCCTACGAGCAGTACTTC.

This clone was detected only once. The chain links TRBV7-3 to TRBJ1-6; TRBD1 is a possible D gene (6 bases). Germline V CDR1 and CDR2: SGHTA, FQGTGA. V lost 5 bases and J 11 bases, leaving 19 bases between the germline ends. The CDR3 sequence is 15 residues long. This CDR3 is CASSLIDRPQPPLHF. The DNA of the CDR3 is TGTGCCAGCAGCCTAATAGACAGGCCCCAGCCACCCCTCCACTTT.

The rearrangement joins TRBV4-2 to TRBJ1-1; 10 nucleotides align to TRBD1. In germline, CDR1 is LGHNA, CDR2 YNFKEQ. The CDR3 consists of 18 residues. Losses at the gene ends were 1 base for V and 6 bases for J; bases not matched to a gene: 14. The CDR3 coding sequence is TGTGCCAGCAGCCAAGCCCGGTTCTTTCGGACAGGGGGATCTGAAGCTTTCTTT. Its protein product is CASSQARFFRTGGSEAFF.

This clone turned up a few times. The rearrangement links TRBV5-4 to TRBJ1-4; 7 nucleotides line up with TRBD1. The CDR3 is made up of 15 amino acids. Germline CDR1 reads SGHNT; CDR2 reads YYREEE (reference sequence). V was clipped by 5 bases and J by 4 bases; unmatched bases: 8. The CDR3 region is CASSRQGVNNEKLFF. The CDR3 DNA sequence: TGTGCCAGCAGTCGGCAGGGGGTAAATAATGAAAAACTGTTTTTT.

V and J are TRBV29-1 and TRBJ1-4, with D tentatively TRBD1 (5 bases). The germline CDR1 and CDR2 sequences are SQVTM and ANQGSEA. V lost 2 bases and J lost 5, with 15 bases in between. The CDR3 has 15 amino acids. The CDR3, as DNA: TGCAGCGTTGAATTTGGCGGGGCCGGAAATGAAAAACTGTTTTTT. This encodes CSVEFGGAGNEKLFF.

This sequence joins TRBV27 and TRBJ2-6, with 9 bases that match TRBD1. Germline CDR1 is MNHEY and CDR2 is SMNVEV (reference sequence). V was pared by 5 bases and J by 4 bases, with 9 bases of the junction left unmatched. This CDR3 comprises 17 residues. Here the CDR3 reads CASSAKQGAWGANVLTF. The CDR3 DNA follows: TGTGCCAGCAGTGCCAAACAGGGGGCATGGGGGGCCAACGTCCTGACTTTC.

The chain is built from TRBV19 and TRBJ2-4; 8 bases agree with TRBD1. The CDR3 has 19 residues. V trimming: 1 base; J trimming: 9 bases; junction bases outside the gene matches: 20. CDR1 LNHDA and CDR2 SQIVND come from the germline V gene (reference sequence). CDR3 in amino acids: CASSIGARRGQGRMSIQYF. The CDR3 DNA reads TGTGCCAGTAGTATAGGGGCTCGAAGAGGACAGGGCCGAATGAGCATTCAGTACTTC.

V gene TRBV6-5 combines with J gene TRBJ1-2; 9 bases align to TRBD1. This CDR3 has 15 residues. From germline, CDR1 is MNHEY and CDR2 SVGAGI. After removal of 2 bases from V and 5 bases from J, the junction contained 6 bases not matched to a gene. CDR3 nucleotides: TGTGCCAGCAGTTACCCGGTTGGGACAGGGTATGGCTACACCTTC. Its translation: CASSYPVGTGYGYTF.

The sample holds one count of this clone. The chain uses TRBV7-3 and TRBJ2-3; TRBD2 matches 8 bases. V shed 7 bases, J shed 1 base, and the junction held 4 bases outside the gene matches. Germline-derived CDR1 and CDR2 are SGHTA and FQGTGA. This CDR3 comprises 14 residues. CDR3 sequence: CASTPGGGTDTQYF. The CDR3 nucleotides are TGTGCCAGCACCCCGGGGGGGGGCACAGATACGCAGTATTTT.

The chain has TRBV29-1 and TRBJ1-1; TRBD1 aligns across 7 bases. The CDR3 runs to 14 residues. Germline lookup yields CDR1 SQVTM and CDR2 ANQGSEA. The V segment lost 5 bases and the J segment 0 bases; nucleotides outside the gene matches: 6. The CDR3 coding sequence is TGCAGCGTTTGCCGACAGGGTCTGAACACTGAAGCTTTCTTT. It encodes CSVCRQGLNTEAFF.

The V gene is TRBV6-1, the J gene TRBJ2-2; maybe TRBD2 (7 bases). Germline CDR1 MNHNS, CDR2 SASEGT. The CDR3 is 15 amino acids. V lost 6 bases and J lost 3, with 14 bases in between. This chain's CDR3 is CASREGEGDTGELFF. DNA for the CDR3: TGTGCCAGCAGGGAGGGGGAGGGGGACACCGGGGAGCTGTTTTTT.